These 3 T cell receptor beta chains originate from one sample sequenced in a study of T cell responses to AZD1222 COVID-19 vaccine. The method was immunoSEQ multiplex PCR; TCRdb's version includes in-frame clones alone and lacks a portion of them. The table has about 200,000 clones, around nine tenths seen once. Material: peripheral blood, obtained 28 days after the second dose of the MenACWY control vaccine. The source is an adult who received the MenACWY meningococcal vaccine as a control.

This clone appeared once. This sequence joins TRBV5-6 and TRBJ2-1; unclear D gene. CDR1 and CDR2 from the germline V gene are SGHDT and YYEEEE. The CDR3 is 15 residues long. Trimming stripped 0 bases from V and 1 base from J, with 8 bases between. CDR3 loop: CASSLGLGSYNEQFF. CDR3 DNA: TGTGCCAGCAGCTTGGGTCTGGGGTCCTACAATGAGCAGTTCTTC.

The rearrangement uses TRBV5-4 and TRBJ2-7; D not certain. Germline V gene lookup returns CDR1 SGHNT and CDR2 YYREEE (reference sequence). V was pared by 4 bases and J by 0 bases, with 8 bases between. The CDR3 covers 13 residues. In DNA, the CDR3 is TGTGCCAGCAGCGGACCAGACTCCTACGAGCAGTACTTC. Protein sequence: CASSGPDSYEQYF.

V gene TRBV5-1 combines with J gene TRBJ2-1; 12 bases map to TRBD2. Germline values: CDR1 SGHRS, CDR2 YFSETQ. The CDR3 is 15 residues long. V was pared by 3 bases and J by 6 bases, with 4 bases of the junction left unmatched. DNA of the CDR3: TGCGCCAGCAGCTCGACTAGCGGGAGATCCAATGAGCAGTTCTTC. It specifies CASSSTSGRSNEQFF.